The clone carrying this T cell receptor beta chain was counted a single time. This CDR3 has 14 residues. The V end lost 1 base, the J end lost 1 base, and 7 bases lay between the germline ends. Per germline, CDR1 SGHDN and CDR2 FVKESK. This record comes from a study of OX40 agonist ivuxolimab in advanced cancers. Profiled with immunoSEQ multiplex PCR; TCRdb holds only in-frame clones, not every one. The sample records tens of thousands of clones, approximately 90% being singletons. This sequence was found in an adult with an advanced solid tumor such as melanoma, head and neck, liver or kidney cancer. The genes are TRBV14 and TRBJ1-2, with a weak D call TRBD1 (5 bases). The material was CD4+ or CD8+ T cells sorted from blood, obtained in a trial of the OX40 agonist ivuxolimab. The CDR3 DNA follows: TGTGCCAGCAGCCAAGGGGGGGTTAACTATGGCTACACCTTC. Translation: CASSQGGVNYGYTF. The full variable domain, completed using reference TRBV14 and TRBJ1-2, is EAGVTQFPSHSVIEKGQTVTLRCDPISGHDNLYWYRRVMGKEIKFLLHFVKESKQDESGMPNNRFLAERTGGTYSTLKVQPAELEDSGVYFCASSQGGVNYGYTFGSGTRLTVV.